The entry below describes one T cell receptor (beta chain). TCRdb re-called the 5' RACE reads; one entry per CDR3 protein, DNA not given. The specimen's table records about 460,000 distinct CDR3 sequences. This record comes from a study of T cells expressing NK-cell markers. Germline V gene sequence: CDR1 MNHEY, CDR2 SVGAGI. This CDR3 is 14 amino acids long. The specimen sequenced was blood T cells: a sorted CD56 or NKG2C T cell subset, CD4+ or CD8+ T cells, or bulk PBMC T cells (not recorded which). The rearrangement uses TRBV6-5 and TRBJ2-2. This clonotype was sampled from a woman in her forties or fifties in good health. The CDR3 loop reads CASSHDTDTGELFF.